Presented here are 9 T cell receptor beta chains from one specimen sequenced in a study of T-cell reconstitution after alpha-beta-depleted transplantation in children. TCRbeta library construction was performed incorporating unique molecular identifiers. A single record per CDR3 protein comes from TCRdb applying MiXCR to the PCR reads. The sample includes just over 950,000 distinct CDR3 sequences, roughly 29% of them seen just once. Source: PBMCs, mostly from graft donor cells, taken 360 days after TCRalphabeta/CD19-depleted stem cell transplant. The receptors shown here come from a boy younger than two who had a stem cell transplant for SCID, so the T cells may come from the graft donor.

This clonotype came up many times. The rearrangement links TRBV5-1 to TRBJ1-1, with 7 bases lining up with TRBD1. Germline CDR1 SGHRS, CDR2 YFSETQ. V lost 7 bases, J lost 0 bases, and 12 bases stayed unmatched. This CDR3 contains 16 residues. The CDR3 loop reads CASALLAGTVNTEAFF. Here the CDR3 DNA reads TGCGCCAGCGCTTTGCTCGCCGGGACAGTGAACACTGAAGCTTTCTTT.

The chain couples TRBV12-3 or TRBV12-4 to TRBJ2-7; a weak D match, TRBD1 (6 bases). There are 14 residues in the CDR3. Between the trimmed V and J ends, which lost 3 bases and 5 bases, there was a span of 14 bases. Here the CDR3 reads CASSFDRPPNEQYF. Here the CDR3 DNA reads TGTGCCAGCAGTTTCGACAGGCCTCCAAACGAGCAGTACTTC.

This clonotype was seen a few times. CDR3 nucleotides: TGCGCCAGCAGCCCCCGACTAGCACTAGTAAATGAGCAGTTCTTC. It codes for CASSPRLALVNEQFF. V and J are TRBV5-1 and TRBJ2-1, with 7 bases fitting TRBD2. CDR1 SGHRS and CDR2 YFSETQ come from the germline V gene. CDR3 length: 15 amino acids. The junction had 11 bases not matched to a gene; V was cut back by 4 bases and J by 7 bases.

The rearrangement uses TRBV12-3 or TRBV12-4 and TRBJ1-5, with D possibly TRBD1 on 5 matching bases. This CDR3 is built from 15 residues. V was trimmed by 1 base and J by 5 bases, leaving 12 bases between them. Here the CDR3 reads CASSLERGVDQPQHF. CDR3 in DNA: TGTGCCAGCAGTTTAGAGAGGGGAGTAGATCAGCCCCAGCATTTT.

The genes are TRBV20-1 and TRBJ1-1, with 10 bases fitting TRBD1. The CDR3 is 15 residues long. Germline CDR1 DFQATT, CDR2 SNEGSKA (reference sequence). V was clipped by 1 base and J by 6 bases; unmatched bases: 8. The chain's CDR3 is CSARGGTGDFAEAFF. CDR3 in DNA: TGCAGTGCTAGAGGCGGGACAGGGGATTTCGCTGAAGCTTTCTTT.

This clonotype came up a few times. The chain employs TRBV18 and TRBJ2-5; D not resolved. CDR1 and CDR2 (germline): KGHSH, LQKENI. CDR3 size: 13 residues. The V end was cut by 3 bases, the J end by 2 bases, with 7 bases between. CDR3 in DNA: TGTGCCAGCTCACCCCCCGTACAAGAGACCCAGTACTTC. This translates into CASSPPVQETQYF.

The chain joins TRBV13 to TRBJ1-1; D perhaps matches TRBD1 (6 bases). CDR3 length equals 14 residues. Trimming shortened V by 1 base and J by 4 bases, and 10 bases separated the two germline ends. Looked up from germline, CDR1 is PRHDT and CDR2 is FYEKMQ (reference sequence). The CDR3 is CASSLAGVGTEAFF. The CDR3 nucleotides are TGTGCCAGCAGCTTAGCAGGGGTTGGCACTGAAGCTTTCTTT.

On this clonotype itself: The CDR3 does not close with the conserved phenylalanine or tryptophan, likely indicating a read error. V and J are TRBV29-1 and TRBJ1-1; D is uncertain. The CDR3 has 13 residues. The germline V gene encodes CDR1 SQVTM and CDR2 ANQGSEA. The ends were cut back, 1 base at V and 2 bases at J, with 8 bases in the middle. This chain's CDR3 is CSVEARLNTEAFC. The CDR3 nucleotides are TGCAGCGTTGAAGCGAGACTTAACACTGAAGCTTTCTGT.

This clonotype has more than one count but fewer than ten. CDR3 sequence reads: CASSLGQGSSYTQYF. The CDR3 bases are TGTGCCAGCAGCTTAGGACAGGGGTCCTCATATACGCAGTATTTT. The gene calls are TRBV5-5 and TRBJ2-3; TRBD1 aligns across 9 bases. Per the germline V gene, CDR1 is SGHKS and CDR2 is YYEKEE (reference sequence). J gave up 7 bases and V 2 bases, and 8 bases lay outside the gene matches. The CDR3 sequence is 15 residues long.